The clone carrying this TCR beta chain has more than one count but fewer than ten. The data were taken from a study of shared clonotypes between healthy human individuals. CDR1 is LNHDA and CDR2 is SQIVND in the germline V gene (reference sequence). J lost 8 bases, V lost 5 bases, and 3 bases had no gene match. CDR3 length equals 14 residues. TCRdb's copy holds only in-frame clones and misses some; the assay was immunoSEQ multiplex PCR. The sample has roughly 2.5 million clones, approximately 94% seen once. The sample taken for sequencing was naive CD4+ T cells sorted from blood. Subset noted: CD45RA+ positively selected. This clonotype was sampled from a man between 18 and 29 years old in good health. The V gene is TRBV19, the J gene TRBJ1-6, with 10 bases matching TRBD1. CDR3 nucleotides: TGTGCCAGTAGTGTGGGGACAGGGGATTCACCCCTCCACTTT. Translating gives CASSVGTGDSPLHF.